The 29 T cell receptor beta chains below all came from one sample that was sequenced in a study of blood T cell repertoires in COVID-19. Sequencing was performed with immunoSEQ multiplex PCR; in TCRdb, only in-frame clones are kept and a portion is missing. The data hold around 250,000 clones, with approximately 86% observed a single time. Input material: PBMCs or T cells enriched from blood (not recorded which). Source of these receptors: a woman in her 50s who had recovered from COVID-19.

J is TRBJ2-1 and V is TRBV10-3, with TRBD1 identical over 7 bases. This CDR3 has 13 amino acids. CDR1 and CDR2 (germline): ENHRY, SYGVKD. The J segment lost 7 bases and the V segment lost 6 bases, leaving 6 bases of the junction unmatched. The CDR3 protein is CAISHMDRNEQFF. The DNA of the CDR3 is TGTGCCATCAGCCACATGGACAGGAATGAGCAGTTCTTC.

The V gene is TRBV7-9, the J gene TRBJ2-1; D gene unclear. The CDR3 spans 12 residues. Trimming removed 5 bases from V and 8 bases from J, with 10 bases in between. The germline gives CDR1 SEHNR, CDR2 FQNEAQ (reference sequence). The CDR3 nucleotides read TGTGCCAGCAGCAGAACTAACGATGAGCAGTTCTTC. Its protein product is CASSRTNDEQFF.

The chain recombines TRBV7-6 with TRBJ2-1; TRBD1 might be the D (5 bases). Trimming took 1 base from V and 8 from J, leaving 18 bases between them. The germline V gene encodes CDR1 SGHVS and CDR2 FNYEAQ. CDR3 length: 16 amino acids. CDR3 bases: TGTGCCAGCAGCTTAGAGGGGCGCGCTGGTGTGGATGAGCAGTTCTTC. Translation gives CASSLEGRAGVDEQFF.

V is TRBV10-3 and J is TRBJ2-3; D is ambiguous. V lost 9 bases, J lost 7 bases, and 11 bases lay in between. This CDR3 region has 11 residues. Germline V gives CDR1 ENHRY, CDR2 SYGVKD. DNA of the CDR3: TGTGCCATTGAAGCCCGAAATACGCAGTATTTT. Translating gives CAIEARNTQYF.

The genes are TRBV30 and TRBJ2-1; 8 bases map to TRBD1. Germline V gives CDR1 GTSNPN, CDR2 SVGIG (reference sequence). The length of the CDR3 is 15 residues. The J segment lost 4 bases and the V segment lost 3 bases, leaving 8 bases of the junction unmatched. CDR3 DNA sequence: TGTGCCTGGAGGAACCAGGGGGCACCGTACAATGAGCAGTTCTTC. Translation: CAWRNQGAPYNEQFF.

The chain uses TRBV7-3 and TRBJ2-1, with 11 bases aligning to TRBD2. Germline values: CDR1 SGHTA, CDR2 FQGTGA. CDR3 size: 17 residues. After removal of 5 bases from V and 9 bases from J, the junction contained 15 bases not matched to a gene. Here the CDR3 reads CASSPSLTSGSKGEQFF. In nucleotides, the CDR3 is TGTGCCAGCAGCCCCTCATTAACTAGCGGGAGTAAGGGTGAGCAGTTCTTC.

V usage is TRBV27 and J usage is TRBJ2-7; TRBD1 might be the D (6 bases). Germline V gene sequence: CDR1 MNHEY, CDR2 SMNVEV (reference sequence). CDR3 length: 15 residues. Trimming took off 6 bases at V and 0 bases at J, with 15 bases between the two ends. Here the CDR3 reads CASRRAGVLSYEQYF. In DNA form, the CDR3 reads TGTGCCAGCAGACGCGCAGGGGTCCTCTCCTACGAGCAGTACTTC.

DNA for the CDR3: TGCGCCAGCAGTGACGGCAGGCTGAACACCGGGGAGCTGTTTTTT. Amino acids: CASSDGRLNTGELFF. This chain connects TRBV10-1 to TRBJ2-2; D unclear. The CDR3 length is 15 residues. CDR1 and CDR2 from the germline V gene are WNHNN and SYGVQD (reference sequence). V was trimmed by 3 bases and J by 1 base, leaving 9 bases between them.

Here the CDR3 DNA reads TGTGCCAGCAGCTACGGGGGTCCAGATACGCAGTATTTT. Translation: CASSYGGPDTQYF. The chain is built from TRBV5-8 and TRBJ2-3, with D possibly TRBD2 on 6 matching bases. V was shortened by 3 bases and J by 4 bases, with 9 bases between the two germline ends. The CDR3 spans 13 residues. The germline V gene has CDR1 SGHTS and CDR2 YDEGEE.

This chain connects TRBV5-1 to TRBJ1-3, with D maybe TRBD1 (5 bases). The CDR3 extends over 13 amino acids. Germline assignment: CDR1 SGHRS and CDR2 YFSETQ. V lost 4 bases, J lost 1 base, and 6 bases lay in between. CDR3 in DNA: TGCGCCAGCAGCCAGGGTTCTGGAAACACCATATATTTT. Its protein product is CASSQGSGNTIYF.

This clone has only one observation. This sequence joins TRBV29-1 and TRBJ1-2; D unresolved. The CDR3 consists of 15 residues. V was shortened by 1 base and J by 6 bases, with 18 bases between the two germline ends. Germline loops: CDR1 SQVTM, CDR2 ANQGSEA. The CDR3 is CSVEGPLSSINGYTF. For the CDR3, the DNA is TGCAGCGTTGAAGGCCCACTTTCATCGATCAATGGCTACACCTTC.

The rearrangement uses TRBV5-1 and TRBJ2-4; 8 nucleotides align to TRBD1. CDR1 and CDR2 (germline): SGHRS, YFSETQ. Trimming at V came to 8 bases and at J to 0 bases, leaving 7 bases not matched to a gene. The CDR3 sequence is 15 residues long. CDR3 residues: CARLGQGGAKNIQYF. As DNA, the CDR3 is TGCGCCAGATTAGGACAGGGAGGAGCCAAAAACATTCAGTACTTC. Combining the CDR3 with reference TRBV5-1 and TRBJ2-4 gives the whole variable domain KAGVTQTPRYLIKTRGQQVTLSCSPISGHRSVSWYQQTPGQGLQFLFEYFSETQRNKGNFPGRFSGRQFSNSRSEMNVSTLELGDSALYLCARLGQGGAKNIQYFGAGTRLSVL.

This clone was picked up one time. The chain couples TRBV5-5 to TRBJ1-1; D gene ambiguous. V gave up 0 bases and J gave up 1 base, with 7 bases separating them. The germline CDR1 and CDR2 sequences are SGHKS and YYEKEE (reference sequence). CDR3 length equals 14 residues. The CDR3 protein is CASSLVPGNTEAFF. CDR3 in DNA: TGTGCCAGCAGCTTGGTACCGGGGAACACTGAAGCTTTCTTT.

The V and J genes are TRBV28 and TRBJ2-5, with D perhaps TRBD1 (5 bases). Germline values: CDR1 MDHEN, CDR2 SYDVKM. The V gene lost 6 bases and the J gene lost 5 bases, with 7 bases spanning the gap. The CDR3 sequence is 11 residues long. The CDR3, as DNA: TGTGCCAGCAGACGACAGGAGACCCAGTACTTC. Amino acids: CASRRQETQYF.

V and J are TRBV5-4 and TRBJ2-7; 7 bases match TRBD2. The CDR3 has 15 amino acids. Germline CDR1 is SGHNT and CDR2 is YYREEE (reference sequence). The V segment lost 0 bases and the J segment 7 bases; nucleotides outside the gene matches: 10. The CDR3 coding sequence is TGTGCCAGCAGCTTGGCGGCGGGAGCGCGCTCAGAGCAGTACTTC. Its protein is CASSLAAGARSEQYF.

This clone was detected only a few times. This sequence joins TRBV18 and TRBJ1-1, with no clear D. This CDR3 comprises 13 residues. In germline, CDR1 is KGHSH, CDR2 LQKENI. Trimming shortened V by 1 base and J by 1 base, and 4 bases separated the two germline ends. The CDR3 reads CASSPQQNTEAFF. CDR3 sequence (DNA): TGTGCCAGCTCACCACAACAGAACACTGAAGCTTTCTTT.

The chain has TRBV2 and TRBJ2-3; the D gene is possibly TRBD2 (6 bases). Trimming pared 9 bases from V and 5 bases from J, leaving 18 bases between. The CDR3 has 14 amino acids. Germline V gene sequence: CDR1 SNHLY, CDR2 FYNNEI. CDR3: CASLPTSAQDTQYF. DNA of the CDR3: TGTGCCAGTTTACCGACTAGTGCACAAGATACGCAGTATTTT.

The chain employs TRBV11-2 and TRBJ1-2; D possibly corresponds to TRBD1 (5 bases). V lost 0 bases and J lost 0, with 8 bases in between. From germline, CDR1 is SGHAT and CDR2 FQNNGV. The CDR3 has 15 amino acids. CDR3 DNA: TGTGCCAGCAGCTTAGAGGGGCGGTCTAACTATGGCTACACCTTC. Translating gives CASSLEGRSNYGYTF.

The CDR3 protein is CAIRTGTSGNEQYF. In nucleotides, the CDR3 is TGTGCCATCAGGACCGGGACTAGCGGAAACGAGCAGTACTTC. V and J are TRBV10-3 and TRBJ2-7; TRBD2 agrees at 11 bases. Germline CDR1 is ENHRY and CDR2 is SYGVKD. V lost 6 bases, J lost 5 bases, and 6 bases stayed unmatched. This CDR3 contains 14 residues.

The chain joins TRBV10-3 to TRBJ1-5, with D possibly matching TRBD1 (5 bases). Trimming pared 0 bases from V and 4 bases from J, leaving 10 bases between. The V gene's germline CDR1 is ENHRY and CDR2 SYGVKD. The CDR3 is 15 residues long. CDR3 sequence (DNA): TGTGCCATCAGTGAGTCGAGATCAGGGAATCAGCCCCAGCATTTT. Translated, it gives CAISESRSGNQPQHF.

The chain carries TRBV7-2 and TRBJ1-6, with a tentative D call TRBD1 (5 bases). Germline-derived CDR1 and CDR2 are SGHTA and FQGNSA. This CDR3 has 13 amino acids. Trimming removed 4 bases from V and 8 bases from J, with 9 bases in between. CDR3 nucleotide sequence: TGTGCCAGCAGCTACAGGACCTATTCACCCCTCCACTTT. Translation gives CASSYRTYSPLHF.

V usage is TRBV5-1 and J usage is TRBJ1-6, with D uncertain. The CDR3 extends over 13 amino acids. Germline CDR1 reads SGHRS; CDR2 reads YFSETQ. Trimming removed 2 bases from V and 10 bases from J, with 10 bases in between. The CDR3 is CASSFEGSSPLHF. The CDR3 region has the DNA TGCGCCAGCAGCTTCGAGGGAAGCTCACCCCTCCACTTT.

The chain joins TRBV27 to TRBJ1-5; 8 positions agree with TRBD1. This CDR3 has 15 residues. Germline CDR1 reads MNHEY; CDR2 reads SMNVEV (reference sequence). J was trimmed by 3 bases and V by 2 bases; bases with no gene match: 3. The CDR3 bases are TGTGCCAGCAGTTTACTGACAGGGGCCAATCAGCCCCAGCATTTT. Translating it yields CASSLLTGANQPQHF.

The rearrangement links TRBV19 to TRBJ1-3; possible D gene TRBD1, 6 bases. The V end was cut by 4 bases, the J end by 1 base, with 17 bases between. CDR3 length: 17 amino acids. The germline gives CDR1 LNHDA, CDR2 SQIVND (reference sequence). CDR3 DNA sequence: TGTGCCAGTAGTACCTGGACAGCCCGTCTTTCTGGAAACACCATATATTTT. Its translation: CASSTWTARLSGNTIYF. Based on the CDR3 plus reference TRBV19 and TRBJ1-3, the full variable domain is DGGITQSPKYLFRKEGQNVTLSCEQNLNHDAMYWYRQDPGQGLRLIYYSQIVNDFQKGDIAEGYSVSREKKESFPLTVTSAQKNPTAFYLCASSTWTARLSGNTIYFGEGSWLTVV.

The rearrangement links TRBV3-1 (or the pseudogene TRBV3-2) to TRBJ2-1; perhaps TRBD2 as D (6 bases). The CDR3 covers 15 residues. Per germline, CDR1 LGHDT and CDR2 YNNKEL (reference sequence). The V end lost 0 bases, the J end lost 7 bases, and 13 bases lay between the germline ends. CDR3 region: CASSQDAGSGNEQFF. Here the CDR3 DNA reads TGTGCCAGCAGCCAAGATGCGGGGTCCGGGAATGAGCAGTTCTTC.

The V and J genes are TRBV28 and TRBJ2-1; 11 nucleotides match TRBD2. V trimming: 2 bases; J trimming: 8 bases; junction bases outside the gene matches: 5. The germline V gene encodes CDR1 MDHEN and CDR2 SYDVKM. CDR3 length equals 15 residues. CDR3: CASSLVTSGSYEQFF. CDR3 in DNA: TGTGCCAGCAGTTTAGTAACTAGCGGGAGCTATGAGCAGTTCTTC.

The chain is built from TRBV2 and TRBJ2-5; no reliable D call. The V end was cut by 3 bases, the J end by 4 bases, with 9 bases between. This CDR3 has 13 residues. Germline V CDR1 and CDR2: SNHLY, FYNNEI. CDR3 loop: CASSDGSRETQYF. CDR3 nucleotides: TGTGCCAGCAGTGACGGTTCTCGAGAGACCCAGTACTTC.

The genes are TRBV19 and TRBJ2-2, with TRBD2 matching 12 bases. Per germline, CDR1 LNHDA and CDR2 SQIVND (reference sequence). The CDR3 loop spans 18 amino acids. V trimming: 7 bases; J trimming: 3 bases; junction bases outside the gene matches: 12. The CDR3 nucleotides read TGTGCCAGTAAGGGGCGATCTAGCGGGAGGGCCCACACCGGGGAGCTGTTTTTT. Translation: CASKGRSSGRAHTGELFF.

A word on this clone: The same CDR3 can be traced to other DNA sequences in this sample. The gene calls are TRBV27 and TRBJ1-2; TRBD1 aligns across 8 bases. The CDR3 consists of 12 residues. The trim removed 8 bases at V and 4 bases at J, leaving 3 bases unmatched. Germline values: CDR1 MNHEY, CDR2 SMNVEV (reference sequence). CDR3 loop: CASSQGGYGYTF. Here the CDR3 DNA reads TGTGCCAGCTCACAGGGGGGCTATGGCTACACCTTC.